This is a list of T cell receptor beta chains from one sample in a study of cytomegalovirus exposure and HLA in healthy donors. Data came from immunoSEQ multiplex PCR; TCRdb stores just in-frame clones and leaves some out. Of roughly 150,000 clones listed, about 72% are singletons. Sequenced input: PBMCs. The receptors were gathered from a male donor in good health and CMV-seronegative. Both conserved end residues are part of each CDR3. D genes are given only for firm matches. Clone size is stated in some rows and not others, as once, few, many or a class when expanded.

d_call j_call clone_size v_call cdr3_nt cdr3_aa
- TRBJ2-2 - TRBV9 TGTGCCAGCAGCGTAGGTAGGGATACGGGATCCGGGGAGCTGTTTTTT CASSVGRDTGSGELFF
TRBD1 TRBJ2-1 - TRBV19 TGTGCCAGTACTGGGGGACAGGGGGCTCGCGAGCAGTTCTTC CASTGGQGAREQFF
- TRBJ2-5 few TRBV2 TGTGCCAGCAGTTCTAGTTGGCAAGAGACCCAGTACTTC CASSSSWQETQYF
TRBD1 TRBJ2-3 - TRBV7-9 TGTGCCAGCAGCTTAGGACAGGGGGCGATAGATACGCAGTATTTT CASSLGQGAIDTQYF
TRBD1 TRBJ1-6 - TRBV11-1 TGTGCCAGCAGCCCACAGGGACAGGAGGGGAATTCACCCCTCCACTTT CASSPQGQEGNSPLHF
TRBD1 TRBJ1-2 - TRBV7-2 TGTGCCAGCAGCTTACTGCAGGGGGTTATTGGCTATGGCTACACCTTC CASSLLQGVIGYGYTF
- TRBJ1-6 - TRBV5-4 TGTGCCAGCAGCCGGGAGCATTCACCCCTCCACTTT CASSREHSPLHF
- TRBJ2-5 - TRBV15 TGTGCCACCAGCAGTTCGGGGGACAGTCAAGAGACCCAGTACTTC CATSSSGDSQETQYF
TRBD1 TRBJ1-1 - TRBV6-1 TGTGCCAGCAGGCCCCAGGGGGCGCGGGGCACTGAAGCTTTCTTT CASRPQGARGTEAFF
- TRBJ2-5 few TRBV7-9 TGTGCCAGCAGCCCCGGTCACGAGACCCAGTACTTC CASSPGHETQYF
- TRBJ2-6 few TRBV6-1 TGTGCCAGCAGTGAAATGTCTTCTGGGGCCAACGTCCTGACTTTC CASSEMSSGANVLTF
TRBD1 TRBJ1-1 - TRBV6-4 TGTGCCAGCAGTCGGGGCGTGCAGGGGGCGAACACTGAAGCTTTCTTT CASSRGVQGANTEAFF
TRBD2 TRBJ2-7 - TRBV27 TGTGCCAGCAGTTTGGGACTAGCGGGAGACGGGTACGAGCAGTACTTC CASSLGLAGDGYEQYF
- TRBJ1-2 - TRBV28 TGTGCCAGCAGTCCCCACACGGGTGGCTATGGCTACACCTTC CASSPHTGGYGYTF
TRBD1 TRBJ1-3 - TRBV7-9 TGTGCCAGCAGCTCGCAGGACAGGGCCTCTGGAAACACCATATATTTT CASSSQDRASGNTIYF
TRBD2 TRBJ2-3 few TRBV27 TGTGCCAGCAGCCTGGGGGTACTAGCGGGGGCCACAGATACGCAGTATTTT CASSLGVLAGATDTQYF
- TRBJ1-2 few TRBV27 TGTGCCAGCAGTTTCCTTGCCCCGGGGGGCGGCTACACCTTC CASSFLAPGGGYTF
- TRBJ2-7 - TRBV27 TGTGCCAGCAGTGACTCAGGGTCCTACGAGCAGTACTTC CASSDSGSYEQYF
TRBD2 TRBJ2-3 - TRBV7-2 TGTGCCAGCAGCCTCCTAGCGGGAGGGCCTTTTGATACGCAGTATTTT CASSLLAGGPFDTQYF
TRBD1 TRBJ2-7 - TRBV7-2 TGTGCCAGCAGCTTAGGACAGGGGAGCTCCTACGAGCAGTACTTC CASSLGQGSSYEQYF
- TRBJ1-4 once TRBV6-1 TGTGCCAGCAGTGAAGTCTGGGGGCGTAGGACTAATGAAAAACTGTTTTTT CASSEVWGRRTNEKLFF
- TRBJ2-5 - TRBV5-4 TGTGCCAGCAGCCCGGACACCCAAGAGACCCAGTACTTC CASSPDTQETQYF
- TRBJ2-3 once TRBV29-1 TGCAGCGTTGACGCGGGGAGCACAGATACGCAGTATTTT CSVDAGSTDTQYF
- TRBJ2-6 few TRBV28 TGTGCCAGCAGTTACATTTCTGGGGCCAACGTCCTGACTTTC CASSYISGANVLTF
- TRBJ2-7 - TRBV7-8 TGTGCCAGCAGCTTATCTCAGAACCCCTACGAGCAGTACTTC CASSLSQNPYEQYF
- TRBJ1-1 - TRBV6-5 TGTGCCAGCAGTAGAGGTTCGTACACTGAAGCTTTCTTT CASSRGSYTEAFF
TRBD2 TRBJ2-7 - TRBV4-2 TGTGCCAGCAGCCAAGTAGAACTAGCGGAGCCCGAGCAGTACTTC CASSQVELAEPEQYF
TRBD1 TRBJ2-7 few TRBV28 TGTGCCAGCAGTTCCGGGACAGGGCGTCTCGAGCAGTACTTC CASSSGTGRLEQYF
- TRBJ2-4 - TRBV4-1 TGCGCCAGCAGCCAAGATTTGGGGCTAGCCAAAAACATTCAGTACTTC CASSQDLGLAKNIQYF
TRBD1 TRBJ1-2 - TRBV5-4 TGTGCCAGCAGCCGGGACAGGGAGAATGGCTACACCTTC CASSRDRENGYTF
- TRBJ1-2 - TRBV6-1 TGTGCCAGCAGTGAAACGGAAACAGGACCCCTCACCTTC CASSETETGPLTF
TRBD2 TRBJ2-7 few TRBV10-3 TGTGCCATCAGTGAGGGTAGCGGGAGTCTGGAGCAGTACTTC CAISEGSGSLEQYF
- TRBJ1-2 - TRBV28 TGTGCCAGCAACAGTAGGTATGGCTACACCTTC CASNSRYGYTF
- TRBJ1-2 - TRBV7-2 TGTGCCAGCAGCTTTCATGTACGGGGGGATGGGGGCTACACCTTC CASSFHVRGDGGYTF
- TRBJ1-4 - TRBV28 TGTGCCAGCAGTTTACCCAGATTTAATGAAAAACTGTTTTTT CASSLPRFNEKLFF
- TRBJ1-5 - TRBV10-3 TGTGCCATCAGTTCCAGGGGCAGTGGGGATCAGCCCCAGCATTTT CAISSRGSGDQPQHF
- TRBJ2-7 once TRBV18 TGTGCCAGCTCACCTGGAGGGGGGGCCTCCTCCTACGAGCAGTACTTC CASSPGGGASSYEQYF
TRBD1 TRBJ2-2 - TRBV6-5 TGTGCCAGCAACCTACAGGGGGCGAACACCGGGGAGCTGTTTTTT CASNLQGANTGELFF
TRBD2 TRBJ2-7 - TRBV5-6 TGTGCCAGCAGCTGGACTAGCGGGGGGGCTTTTTACGAGCAGTACTTC CASSWTSGGAFYEQYF
TRBD2 TRBJ2-1 - TRBV15 TGTGCCACCAGCAGAGGACTAGCGGGGGTTTTTTACAATGAGCAGTTCTTC CATSRGLAGVFYNEQFF
TRBD1 TRBJ1-2 - TRBV5-6 TGTGCCAGCAGCAACGACAGGGGAGCGGGTGGCTACACCTTC CASSNDRGAGGYTF
- TRBJ2-3 - TRBV25-1 TGTGCCAGCAGTGAATCCGGGGTCACAGATACGCAGTATTTT CASSESGVTDTQYF
- TRBJ2-6 - TRBV28 TGTGCCAGCAGCCTTGGAGTAACTGGGGCCAACGTCCTGACTTTC CASSLGVTGANVLTF
TRBD1 TRBJ1-2 - TRBV6-1 TGTGCCAGCAGTGACTTAGGGACAGGGAGGGGCTACACCTTC CASSDLGTGRGYTF
TRBD1 TRBJ1-1 - TRBV2 TGTGCCAGCAGTCAGCAGGGACAGGACACTGAAGCTTTCTTT CASSQQGQDTEAFF
TRBD1 TRBJ1-1 - TRBV6-1 TGTGCCAGCAGTCCCGGACAGGGGCGAGCTTTCTTT CASSPGQGRAFF
- TRBJ2-1 few TRBV6-1 TGTGCCAGCAGTTCCGGGACAACCTACAATGAGCAGTTCTTC CASSSGTTYNEQFF
- TRBJ2-7 - TRBV13 TGTGCCAGCAGCGAGCAGGGCCTCCCCTACGAGCAGTACTTC CASSEQGLPYEQYF
TRBD1 TRBJ2-7 few TRBV5-1 TGCGCCAGCAGCTGGACAGGGTTCCTCGAGCAGTACTTC CASSWTGFLEQYF
- TRBJ2-1 - TRBV7-3 TGTGCCAGCAGCACGGACAGTCGCAATGAGCAGTTCTTC CASSTDSRNEQFF
TRBD1 TRBJ2-1 - TRBV2 TGTGCCACTATTGACCCAGGGGGCAATGAGCAGTTCTTC CATIDPGGNEQFF
- TRBJ2-5 - TRBV7-9 TGTGCCGGTCTTAGGGCGGGGGCCGAGACCCAGTACTTC CAGLRAGAETQYF
TRBD1 TRBJ1-5 - TRBV15 TGTGCCACCAGCAGAGACCCCGGGACAGGGGCCAATCAGCCCCAGCATTTT CATSRDPGTGANQPQHF
- TRBJ2-1 - TRBV5-5 TGTGCCAGCAGCCCCCAGGCTAGCGTATTCTACAATGAGCAGTTCTTC CASSPQASVFYNEQFF
- TRBJ1-5 - TRBV5-6 TGTGCCAGCAGCACCCAGGGAAATCAGCCCCAGCATTTT CASSTQGNQPQHF
- TRBJ1-1 - TRBV6-5 TGTGCCAGCAGGCTCCAAGGGGCCTACACTGAAGCTTTCTTT CASRLQGAYTEAFF
- TRBJ2-6 few TRBV30 TGTGCCTGGACCGTCTCTGGGGCCAACGTCCTGACTTTC CAWTVSGANVLTF
- TRBJ1-6 - TRBV5-8 TGTGCCAGCAGCCCGCAGGGAAACTCACCCCTCCACTTT CASSPQGNSPLHF
TRBD1 TRBJ2-3 - TRBV5-4 TGTGCCAGCAGCTTACGGGACAGGGGCGCGCTAAGGACGCAGTATTTT CASSLRDRGALRTQYF